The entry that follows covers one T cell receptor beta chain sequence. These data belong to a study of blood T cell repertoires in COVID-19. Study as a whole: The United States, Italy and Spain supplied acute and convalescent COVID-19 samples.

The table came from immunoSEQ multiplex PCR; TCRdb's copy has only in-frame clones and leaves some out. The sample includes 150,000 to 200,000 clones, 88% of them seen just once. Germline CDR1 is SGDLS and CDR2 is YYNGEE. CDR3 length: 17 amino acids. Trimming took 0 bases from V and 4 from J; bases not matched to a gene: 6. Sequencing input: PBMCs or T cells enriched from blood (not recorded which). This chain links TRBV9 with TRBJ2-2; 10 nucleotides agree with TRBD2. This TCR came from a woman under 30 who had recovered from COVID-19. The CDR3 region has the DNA TGTGCCAGCAGCGTAGGGTCGCTAGCGGGAGCCACCGGGGAGCTGTTTTTT. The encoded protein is CASSVGSLAGATGELFF.